This is a list of T cell receptor beta chains from one sample in a study of T cells in Graves' hyperthyroidism and ophthalmopathy. One entry per CDR3 protein, called by TCRdb with MiXCR from the multiplex PCR reads. The sample has around 690,000 distinct CDR3 sequences, 17% seen once; the top ten hold about a sixth. Sample: blood. These TCRs come from a man in his fifties or sixties with Graves' hyperthyroidism. Both conserved end residues are part of each CDR3.

TRBV9,TRBJ2-5,CASSPRMDREQETQYF
TRBV12-3/TRBV12-4,TRBJ1-3,CASSFRQASGNTIYF
TRBV30,TRBJ1-1,CAWSAGLNTEAFF
TRBV20-1,TRBJ1-5,CSGRAGNQPQHF
TRBV20-1,TRBJ1-1,CSARLANTEAFF
TRBV6-2/TRBV6-3,TRBJ1-5,CASSTEGTGAHQPQHF
TRBV9,TRBJ2-3,CASSVGVSLTDTQYF
TRBV5-1,TRBJ2-2,CASSLGTTLTGELFF
TRBV7-9,TRBJ2-1,CASSSTLGTVGDEQFF
TRBV2,TRBJ1-4,CASSDRTGGLGEKLFF
TRBV28,TRBJ2-1,CASGLAASINEQFF
TRBV7-8,TRBJ2-1,CASSPRLAGRNEQFF
TRBV10-3,TRBJ2-5,CAISEPQGLASGQETQYF
TRBV7-2,TRBJ2-1,CTSSRRSSVANEQFF
TRBV2,TRBJ2-5,CASSEALARETQYF
TRBV20-1,TRBJ1-6,CSANYAGAYNSPLHF
TRBV5-4,TRBJ2-7,CASSFNQQAYEQYF
TRBV5-1,TRBJ2-3,CASFAGGTDTQYF
TRBV19,TRBJ1-3,CATTGKTGDSGNTIYF
TRBV12-3/TRBV12-4,TRBJ2-5,CASSYTGQQTTQYF
TRBV5-4,TRBJ2-2,CASSLEATGELFF
TRBV4-1,TRBJ2-1,CASSEWGLAGVNEQFF
TRBV10-3,TRBJ2-3,CAIRPRQGDTQYF
TRBV7-9,TRBJ2-1,CASSYPAGGSGEQFF
TRBV20-1,TRBJ2-7,CSAREEAGQGSYEQYF
TRBV5-1,TRBJ1-1,CASSQLVQGRAEAFF
TRBV11-3,TRBJ2-2,CASSSQGVITGELFF
TRBV28,TRBJ2-5,CASSPTRDRRYF
TRBV5-1,TRBJ1-1,CASSLASRIMNTEAFF
TRBV12-3/TRBV12-4,TRBJ1-2,CASSLNYGNTF
TRBV5-1,TRBJ2-7,CASRQPGQGYHEQYF
TRBV12-3/TRBV12-4,TRBJ1-3,CASSNQGAAGNTIYF
TRBV4-3,TRBJ2-7,CASSQGLALSYEQYF
TRBV28,TRBJ1-5,CASSLRTGQPQHF
TRBV7-3,TRBJ2-1,CASSLGLGGSNEQFF
TRBV20-1,TRBJ1-6,CSAPPQSQGASPLHF
TRBV30,TRBJ1-4,CAWALPSAANEKLFF
TRBV11-2,TRBJ1-4,CASSFSQTNEKLFF
TRBV20-1,TRBJ2-3,CSALAGGTDTQYF
TRBV5-4,TRBJ1-4,CASSVEGSLGEKLSF
TRBV20-1,TRBJ2-7,CSASPSGSYEQYF
TRBV3-1,TRBJ2-7,CASSQGLADTYEQYF
TRBV6-1,TRBJ2-3,CASSEQGLPTDTQYF
TRBV20-1,TRBJ2-1,CSARSLADLSNEQFF
TRBV6-2/TRBV6-3,TRBJ2-1,CASRPRRLEGNEQFF
TRBV7-9,TRBJ2-4,CASSLLTVTKNIQYF
TRBV25-1,TRBJ2-3,CASSQREKSTDTQYF
TRBV19,TRBJ1-1,CASRPMTLSIWNTEAFF
TRBV7-3,TRBJ1-1,CASSLNIDSTEAFF
TRBV27,TRBJ2-7,CASSLRTNNYEQYF
TRBV28,TRBJ2-5,CASSTTRPQETQYF
TRBV11-2,TRBJ2-7,CASTRDRESYEQYF
TRBV11-2,TRBJ2-7,CASSLEISSYEQYF